This T cell receptor (beta chain) stems from a study of OX40 agonist ivuxolimab in advanced cancers. Measured with immunoSEQ multiplex PCR; TCRdb has only the in-frame clones, and not every one. Of tens of thousands of clones listed, around 88% are singletons. The V end lost 5 bases, the J end lost 3 bases, and 10 bases lay between the germline ends. Germline V gene data show CDR1 as MNHNS and CDR2 as SASEGT. The CDR3 length is 13 residues. Peripheral blood came from all dose cohorts at three timepoints. The chain uses TRBV6-1 and TRBJ1-1; D call uncertain. The clonotype comes from an adult with an advanced solid tumor such as melanoma, head and neck, liver or kidney cancer. Sequences were derived from CD4+ or CD8+ T cells sorted from blood, sampled in a trial of the OX40 agonist ivuxolimab. CDR3 residues: CASSYGGYTEAFF. CDR3 DNA sequence: TGTGCCAGCAGTTATGGCGGTTACACTGAAGCTTTCTTT.